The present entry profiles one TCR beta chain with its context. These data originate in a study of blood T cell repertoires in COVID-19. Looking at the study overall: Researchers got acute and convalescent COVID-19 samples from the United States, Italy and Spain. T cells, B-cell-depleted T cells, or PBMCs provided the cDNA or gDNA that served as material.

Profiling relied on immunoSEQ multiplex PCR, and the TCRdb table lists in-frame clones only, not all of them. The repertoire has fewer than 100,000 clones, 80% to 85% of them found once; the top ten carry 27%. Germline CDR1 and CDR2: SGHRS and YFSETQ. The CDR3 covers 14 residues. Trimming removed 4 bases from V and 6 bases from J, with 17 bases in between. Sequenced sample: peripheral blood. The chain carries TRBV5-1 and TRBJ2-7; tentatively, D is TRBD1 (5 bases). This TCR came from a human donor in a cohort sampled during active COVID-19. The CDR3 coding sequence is TGCGCCAGCAGCCTAAGGGGCGTTGACTCCGAGCAGTACTTC. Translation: CASSLRGVDSEQYF.